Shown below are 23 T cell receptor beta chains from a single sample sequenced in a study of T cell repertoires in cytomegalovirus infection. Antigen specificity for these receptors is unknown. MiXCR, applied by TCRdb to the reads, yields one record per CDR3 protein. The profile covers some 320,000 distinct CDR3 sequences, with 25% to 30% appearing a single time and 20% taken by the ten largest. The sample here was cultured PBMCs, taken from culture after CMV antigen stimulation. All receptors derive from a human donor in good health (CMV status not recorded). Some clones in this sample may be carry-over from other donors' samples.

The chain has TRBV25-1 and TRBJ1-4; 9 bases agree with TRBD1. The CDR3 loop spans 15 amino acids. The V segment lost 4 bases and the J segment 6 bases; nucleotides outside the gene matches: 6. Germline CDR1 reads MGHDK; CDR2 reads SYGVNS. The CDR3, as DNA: TGTGCCAGCAGTGGCGGACAGGGGAAGGATGAAAAACTGTTTTTT. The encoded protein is CASSGGQGKDEKLFF.

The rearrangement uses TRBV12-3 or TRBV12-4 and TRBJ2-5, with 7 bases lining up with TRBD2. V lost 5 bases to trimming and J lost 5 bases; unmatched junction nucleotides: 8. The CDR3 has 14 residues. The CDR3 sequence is CASSPGLPPETQYF. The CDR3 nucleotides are TGTGCCAGCAGTCCGGGACTACCCCCGGAGACCCAGTACTTC.

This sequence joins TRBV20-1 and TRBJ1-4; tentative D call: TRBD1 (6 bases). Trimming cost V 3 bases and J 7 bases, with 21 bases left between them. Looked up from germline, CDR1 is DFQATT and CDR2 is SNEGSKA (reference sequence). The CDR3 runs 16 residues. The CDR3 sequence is CSARPANREGGEKLFF. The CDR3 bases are TGCAGTGCTAGGCCAGCCAACAGGGAAGGAGGTGAAAAACTGTTTTTT.

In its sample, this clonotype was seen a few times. The CDR3 here is CASGLGASSYEQYF. The CDR3 region has the DNA TGTGCTAGTGGTTTAGGGGCCAGCTCCTACGAGCAGTACTTC. The rearrangement links TRBV12-5 to TRBJ2-7; D possibly corresponds to TRBD1 (5 bases). Trimming left V 3 bases short and J 0 bases short, with 9 bases between. Germline V gives CDR1 LGHNT, CDR2 FRNRAP. The CDR3 totals 14 residues.

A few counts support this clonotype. The CDR3 loop is CASNEQEYNSPLHF. The DNA for the CDR3 is TGTGCCAGCAACGAACAGGAGTATAATTCACCCCTCCACTTT. This chain joins TRBV5-4 and TRBJ1-6, with D tentatively TRBD1 (5 bases). The CDR3 runs to 14 residues. Trimming cost V 6 bases and J 4 bases, with 11 bases left between them. CDR1 and CDR2 (germline): SGHNT, YYREEE (reference sequence).

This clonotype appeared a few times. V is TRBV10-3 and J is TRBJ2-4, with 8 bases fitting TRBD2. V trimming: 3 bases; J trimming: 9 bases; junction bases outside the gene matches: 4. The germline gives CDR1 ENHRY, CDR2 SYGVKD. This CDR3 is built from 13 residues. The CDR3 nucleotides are TGTGCCATCAGTGAATCCCGGGAGGGCATTCAGTACTTC. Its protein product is CAISESREGIQYF.

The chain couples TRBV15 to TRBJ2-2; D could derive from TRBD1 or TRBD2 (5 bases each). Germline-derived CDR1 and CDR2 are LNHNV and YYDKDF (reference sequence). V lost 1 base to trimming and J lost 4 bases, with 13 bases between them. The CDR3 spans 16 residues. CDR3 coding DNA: TGTGCCACCAGCAGAGGCGGGCAGGGAGTCACCGGGGAGCTGTTTTTT. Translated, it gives CATSRGGQGVTGELFF.

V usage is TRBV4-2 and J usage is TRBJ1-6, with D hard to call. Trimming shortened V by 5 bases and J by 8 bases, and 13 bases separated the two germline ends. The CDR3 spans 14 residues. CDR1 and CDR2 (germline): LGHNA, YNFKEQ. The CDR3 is CASSFGVGDSPLHF. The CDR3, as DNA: TGTGCCAGCAGCTTCGGGGTGGGAGATTCACCCCTCCACTTT.

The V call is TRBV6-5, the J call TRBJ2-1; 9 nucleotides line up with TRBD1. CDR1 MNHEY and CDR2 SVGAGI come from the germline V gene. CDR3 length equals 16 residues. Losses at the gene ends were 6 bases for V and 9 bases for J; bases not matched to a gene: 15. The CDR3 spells CASRRRTGDNRGEQFF. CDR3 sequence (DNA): TGTGCCAGCAGGCGGAGGACAGGGGACAATAGGGGTGAGCAGTTCTTC.

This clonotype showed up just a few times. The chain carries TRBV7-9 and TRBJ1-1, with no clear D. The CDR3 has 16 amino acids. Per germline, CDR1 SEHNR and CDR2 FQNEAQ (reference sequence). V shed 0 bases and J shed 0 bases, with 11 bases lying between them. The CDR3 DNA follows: TGTGCCAGCAGCTTAGCGCAGGCCCGGATGAACACTGAAGCTTTCTTT. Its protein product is CASSLAQARMNTEAFF.

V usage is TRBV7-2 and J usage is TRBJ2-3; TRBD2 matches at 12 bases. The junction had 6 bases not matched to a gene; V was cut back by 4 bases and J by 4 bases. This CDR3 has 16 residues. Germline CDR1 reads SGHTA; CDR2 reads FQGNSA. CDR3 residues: CASSSSSGGGADTQYF. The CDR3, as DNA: TGTGCCAGCAGCTCCTCTAGCGGGGGGGGGGCAGATACGCAGTATTTT.

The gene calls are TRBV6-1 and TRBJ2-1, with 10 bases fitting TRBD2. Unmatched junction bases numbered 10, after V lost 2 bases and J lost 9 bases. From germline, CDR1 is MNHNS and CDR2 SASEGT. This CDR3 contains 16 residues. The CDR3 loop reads CASSETKIAGGSEQFF. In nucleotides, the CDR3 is TGTGCCAGCAGTGAAACCAAGATAGCGGGGGGTAGTGAGCAGTTCTTC.

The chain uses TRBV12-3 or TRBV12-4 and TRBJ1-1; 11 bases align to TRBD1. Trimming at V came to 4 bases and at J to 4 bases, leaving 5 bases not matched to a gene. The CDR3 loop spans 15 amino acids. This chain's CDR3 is CASSSFGTGGTEAFF. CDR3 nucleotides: TGTGCCAGCAGTTCATTTGGGACAGGGGGCACTGAAGCTTTCTTT.

The CDR3 region is CASKGGRSYEQYF. CDR3 bases: TGTGCCAGCAAGGGGGGCAGAAGCTACGAGCAGTACTTC. The chain joins TRBV27 to TRBJ2-7, with D possibly called TRBD1 or TRBD2 (6 bases each). The CDR3 sequence is 13 residues long. Looked up from germline, CDR1 is MNHEY and CDR2 is SMNVEV (reference sequence). Trimming took off 7 bases at V and 3 bases at J, with 13 bases between the two ends.

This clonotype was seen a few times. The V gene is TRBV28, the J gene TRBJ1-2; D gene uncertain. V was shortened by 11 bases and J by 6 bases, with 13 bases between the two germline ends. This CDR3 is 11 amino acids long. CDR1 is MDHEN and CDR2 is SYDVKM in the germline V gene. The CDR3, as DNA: TGTGCCGCGAGGCCAGACCATGGCTACACCTTC. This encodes CAARPDHGYTF.

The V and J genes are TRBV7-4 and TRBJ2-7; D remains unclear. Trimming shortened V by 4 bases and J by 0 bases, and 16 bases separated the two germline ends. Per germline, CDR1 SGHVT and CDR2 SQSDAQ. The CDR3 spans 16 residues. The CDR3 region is CASSSGEARHSYEQYF. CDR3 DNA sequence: TGTGCCAGCAGCTCTGGGGAAGCCAGACACTCCTACGAGCAGTACTTC. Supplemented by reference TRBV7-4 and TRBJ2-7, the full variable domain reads GAGVSQSPRYKVAKRGRDVALRCDSISGHVTLYWYRQTLGQGSEVLTYSQSDAQRDKSGRPSGRFSAERPERSVSTLKIQRTEQGDSAVYLCASSSGEARHSYEQYFGPGTRLTVT.

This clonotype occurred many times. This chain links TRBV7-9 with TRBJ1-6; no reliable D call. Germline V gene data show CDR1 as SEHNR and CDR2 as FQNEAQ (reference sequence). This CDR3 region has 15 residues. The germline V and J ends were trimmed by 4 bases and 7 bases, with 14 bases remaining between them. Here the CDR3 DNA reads TGTGCCAGCAGCTCCCCGACAAGAGGAAATTCACCCCTCCACTTT. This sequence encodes CASSSPTRGNSPLHF.

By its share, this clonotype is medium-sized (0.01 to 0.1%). CDR3 bases: TGTGCCAGCAGCCGGAAGCGGGATGGAAATGAGCAGTTCTTC. Residues: CASSRKRDGNEQFF. The V call is TRBV7-2, the J call TRBJ2-1; 7 nucleotides agree with TRBD2. The CDR3 contains 14 residues. Trimming cost V 5 bases and J 7 bases; bases outside gene matches: 8. Germline V lookup: CDR1 SGHTA, CDR2 FQGNSA.

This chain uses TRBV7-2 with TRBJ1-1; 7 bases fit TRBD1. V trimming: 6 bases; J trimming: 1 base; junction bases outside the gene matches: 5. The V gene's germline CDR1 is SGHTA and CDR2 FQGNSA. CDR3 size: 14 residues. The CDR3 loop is CASRPGQANTEAFF. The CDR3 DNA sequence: TGTGCCAGCAGACCCGGACAGGCGAACACTGAAGCTTTCTTT.

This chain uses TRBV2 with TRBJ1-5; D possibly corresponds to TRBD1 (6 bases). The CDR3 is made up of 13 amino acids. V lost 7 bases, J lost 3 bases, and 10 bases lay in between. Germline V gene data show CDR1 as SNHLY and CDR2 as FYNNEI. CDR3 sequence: CASTRDNNQPQHF. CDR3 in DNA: TGTGCCAGCACCCGGGACAACAATCAGCCCCAGCATTTT.

The CDR3 spells CASSSRRGRANTEAFF. The CDR3 coding sequence is TGTGCCAGCAGCTCTCGGAGGGGCCGGGCGAACACTGAAGCTTTCTTT. The V gene is TRBV7-9, the J gene TRBJ1-1; weak D call: TRBD1 (5 bases). The CDR3 has 16 residues. With 4 bases removed from V and 1 base from J, the gap between germline ends came to 16 bases. Germline CDR1 and CDR2: SEHNR and FQNEAQ (reference sequence). Based on the CDR3 plus reference TRBV7-9 and TRBJ1-1, the full variable domain is DTGVSQNPRHKITKRGQNVTFRCDPISEHNRLYWYRQTLGQGPEFLTYFQNEAQLEKSRLLSDRFSAERPKGSFSTLEIQRTEQGDSAMYLCASSSRRGRANTEAFFGQGTRLTVV.

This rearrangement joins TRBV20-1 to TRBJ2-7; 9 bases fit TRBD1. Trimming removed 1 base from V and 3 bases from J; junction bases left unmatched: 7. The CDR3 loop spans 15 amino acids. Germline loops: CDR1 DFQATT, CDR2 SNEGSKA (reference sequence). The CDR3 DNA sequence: TGCAGTGCTAGAGTCGGACAGGGGAAGAGCTACGAGCAGTACTTC. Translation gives CSARVGQGKSYEQYF.

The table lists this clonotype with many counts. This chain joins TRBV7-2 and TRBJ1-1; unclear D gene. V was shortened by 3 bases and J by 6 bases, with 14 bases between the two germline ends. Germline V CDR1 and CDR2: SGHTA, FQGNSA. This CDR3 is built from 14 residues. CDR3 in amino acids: CASSLSPSFAEAFF. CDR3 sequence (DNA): TGTGCCAGCAGCTTGTCCCCGTCTTTCGCTGAAGCTTTCTTT.